Following are 5 T cell receptor beta chains from one sample sequenced in a study of cytomegalovirus exposure and HLA in healthy donors. TCRdb's table, derived via immunoSEQ multiplex PCR, lists solely in-frame clones and lacks some. Here the sample spans 240,000 or so clones, approximately 83% being singletons. Source material: PBMCs. The receptors were sampled from a woman aged 25 to 45 in good health and CMV-seropositive.

The J gene is TRBJ2-7, the V gene TRBV6-6; D ambiguous. V lost 0 bases and J 2 bases, leaving 5 bases between the germline ends. This CDR3 has 13 residues. CDR1 MNHNY and CDR2 SVGAGI come from the germline V gene (reference sequence). CDR3 sequence: CASSYSLAYEQYF. The CDR3 nucleotides read TGTGCCAGCAGTTACTCCCTAGCCTACGAGCAGTACTTC.

This rearrangement joins TRBV6-1 to TRBJ2-7; no clear D gene. Trimming took 3 bases from V and 0 from J, leaving 6 bases between them. The germline V gene encodes CDR1 MNHNS and CDR2 SASEGT. CDR3 length: 13 residues. CDR3 region: CASSESFSYEQYF. The CDR3 coding sequence is TGTGCCAGCAGTGAGTCCTTCTCCTACGAGCAGTACTTC.

The V call is TRBV5-6, the J call TRBJ2-7; 9 positions match TRBD2. With V trimmed by 7 bases and J by 2 bases, 4 bases remained unmatched. CDR3 size: 13 residues. CDR1 is SGHDT, CDR2 YYEEEE, per germline. In DNA form, the CDR3 reads TGTGCCAGCGGGCGGGGGGGAGCCTACGAGCAGTACTTC. Translated: CASGRGGAYEQYF.

This chain uses TRBV11-2 with TRBJ2-7, with TRBD1 matching over 9 bases. The CDR3 covers 15 residues. The V and J ends lost 6 bases and 0 bases, in that order; junction bases with no gene match: 6. The germline CDR1 and CDR2 sequences are SGHAT and FQNNGV. As DNA, the CDR3 is TGTGCCAGCAGATTGGGGACAGGGAACTCCTACGAGCAGTACTTC. Protein: CASRLGTGNSYEQYF. The full variable domain, its missing parts supplied by reference TRBV11-2 and TRBJ2-7, is EAGVAQSPRYKIIEKRQSVAFWCNPISGHATLYWYQQILGQGPKLLIQFQNNGVVDDSQLPKDRFSAERLKGVDSTLKIQPAKLEDSAVYLCASRLGTGNSYEQYFGPGTRLTVT.

This chain links TRBV5-1 with TRBJ2-1, with 8 bases matching TRBD2. J gave up 8 bases and V 8 bases, and 21 bases lay outside the gene matches. Germline-derived CDR1 and CDR2 are SGHRS and YFSETQ. CDR3 length: 17 amino acids. In nucleotides, the CDR3 is TGCGCCAGGCGGGCATCGGTTCGGGAGGGCCCTTTGGATGAGCAGTTCTTC. Protein product: CARRASVREGPLDEQFF.